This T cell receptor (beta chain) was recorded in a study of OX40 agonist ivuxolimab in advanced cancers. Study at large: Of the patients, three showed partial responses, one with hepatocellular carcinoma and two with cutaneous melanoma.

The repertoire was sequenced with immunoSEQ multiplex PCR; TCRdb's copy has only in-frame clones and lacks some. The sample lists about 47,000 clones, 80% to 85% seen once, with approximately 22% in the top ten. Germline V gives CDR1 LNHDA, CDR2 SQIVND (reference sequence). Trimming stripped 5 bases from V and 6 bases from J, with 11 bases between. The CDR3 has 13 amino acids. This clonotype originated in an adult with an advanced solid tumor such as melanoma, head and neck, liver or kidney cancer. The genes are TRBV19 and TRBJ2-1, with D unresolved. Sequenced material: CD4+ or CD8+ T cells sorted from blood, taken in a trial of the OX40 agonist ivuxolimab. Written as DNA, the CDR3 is TGTGCCAGTAGTTCCTTCTCGGTCAATGAGCAGTTCTTC. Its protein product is CASSSFSVNEQFF.